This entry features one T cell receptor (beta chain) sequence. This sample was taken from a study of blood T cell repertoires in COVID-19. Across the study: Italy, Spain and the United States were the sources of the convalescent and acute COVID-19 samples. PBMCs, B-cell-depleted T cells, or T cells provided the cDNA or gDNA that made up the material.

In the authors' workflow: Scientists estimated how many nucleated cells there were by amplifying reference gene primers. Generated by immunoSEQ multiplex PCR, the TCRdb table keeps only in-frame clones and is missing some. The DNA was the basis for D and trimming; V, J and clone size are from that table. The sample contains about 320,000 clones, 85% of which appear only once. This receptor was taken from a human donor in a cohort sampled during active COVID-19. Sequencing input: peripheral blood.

CDR3 nucleotide sequence: TGTGCCACCAGCAGGGTCAGTCCGTCCTATAATTCACCCCTCCACTTT. Protein product: CATSRVSPSYNSPLHF. The chain carries TRBV15 and TRBJ1-6, with unresolved D. Trimming left V 3 bases short and J 1 base short, with 10 bases between. Germline V CDR1 and CDR2: LNHNV, YYDKDF (reference sequence). CDR3 size: 16 residues. Filled out from reference TRBV15 and TRBJ1-6, the complete variable domain reads DAMVIQNPRYQVTQFGKPVTLSCSQTLNHNVMYWYQQKSSQAPKLLFHYYDKDFNNEADTPDNFQSRRPNTSFCFLDIRSPGLGDTAMYLCATSRVSPSYNSPLHFGNGTRLTVT.